The subject of this entry is one TCR beta chain. These data originate in a study of shared clonotypes between healthy human individuals. The CDR3 consists of 14 residues. V dropped 2 bases and J dropped 1 base, with 8 bases sitting between them. Germline V CDR1 and CDR2: MGHRA, YSYEKL. Measured with immunoSEQ multiplex PCR; TCRdb has only the in-frame clones, and not every one. The data hold over a million clones, with 75% to 80% observed a single time. Material: memory CD4+ T cells from PBMCs. Noted subset: CD45RA-negative fraction. The clonotype was recovered from a man between 18 and 35 years old in good health. Some clones in this sample may be carry-over from other donors' samples. The chain is built from TRBV4-1 and TRBJ1-1; D gene uncertain. The CDR3 loop is CASSQPWGNTEAFF. In DNA form, the CDR3 reads TGCGCCAGCAGCCAACCTTGGGGGAACACTGAAGCTTTCTTT.